Listed below are T cell receptor beta chains from one sample, sequenced in a study of cytomegalovirus exposure and HLA in healthy donors. Sequencing used immunoSEQ multiplex PCR; TCRdb keeps in-frame clones, though not all of them. Among tens of thousands of clones listed, roughly 94% were seen once. The specimen sequenced was PBMCs. Receptor source: a woman aged 18-29 years in good health and CMV-seropositive. Both conserved end residues are part of each CDR3. A D gene is named only where the DNA matches it firmly. Expanded clones are given a class, and other clones once, few, many or no size at all.

V,size,D,J,DNA,CDR3
TRBV19,.,TRBD1,TRBJ1-1,TGTGCCAGTAGTATAGGGACAGGGGGACCTGAAGCTTTCTTT,CASSIGTGGPEAFF
TRBV9,.,TRBD1,TRBJ1-3,TGTGCCAGCAGCGACGGGACAGGGTACATTGGAAACACCATATATTTT,CASSDGTGYIGNTIYF
TRBV11-2,once,TRBD2,TRBJ2-1,TGTGCCAGCAGCCCCCCTAGCGGGAGTTTCAACAATGAGCAGTTCTTC,CASSPPSGSFNNEQFF
TRBV9,.,.,TRBJ1-3,TGTGCCAGCAGCGTAGGGGTCGCAAGCGCTGGAAACACCATATATTTT,CASSVGVASAGNTIYF
TRBV7-6,.,TRBD2,TRBJ2-7,TGTGCCAGCAGCTTAGGGACTAGCGGGAGTCGTTACGAGCAGTACTTC,CASSLGTSGSRYEQYF
TRBV19,.,TRBD1,TRBJ1-5,TGTGCCAGTAGCAGTGGACAGGGCGTCCAGCCCCAGCATTTT,CASSSGQGVQPQHF
TRBV11-2,.,TRBD2,TRBJ2-7,TGTGCCAGCAGCTTGTTAGCGGGGGGTTCCTACGAGCAGTACTTC,CASSLLAGGSYEQYF
TRBV2,.,TRBD2,TRBJ2-5,TGTGCCAGCAGAGATAGCGGGGGGCCCGCAGAGACCCAGTACTTC,CASRDSGGPAETQYF
TRBV2,.,.,TRBJ1-6,TGTGCCAGCAGTGGAACATCATATCTTAATTCACCCCTCCACTTT,CASSGTSYLNSPLHF
TRBV5-6,.,.,TRBJ2-1,TGTGCCAGCAGCCGTACGGGAAGATACAATGAGCAGTTCTTC,CASSRTGRYNEQFF
TRBV19,.,.,TRBJ1-6,TGTGCCAGTAGCCTCGCGCGGGGCGTAGGTTCACCCCTCCACTTT,CASSLARGVGSPLHF
TRBV19,.,.,TRBJ2-6,TGTGCCAGTAGTATCAGGGCTGGGGCCAACGTCCTGACTTTC,CASSIRAGANVLTF
TRBV5-4,.,TRBD2,TRBJ2-2,TGTGCCAGCAGCTTACGGGAGGGCCCCGGGGAGCTGTTTTTT,CASSLREGPGELFF
TRBV4-1,.,TRBD1,TRBJ1-5,TGCGCCAGCAGCCAAGATCCAGGGGGACAGCCCCAGCATTTT,CASSQDPGGQPQHF
TRBV7-9,.,TRBD2,TRBJ2-5,TGTGCCAGCAGCCCCAGCGGGGTTTATGAGACCCAGTACTTC,CASSPSGVYETQYF
TRBV29-1,.,TRBD2,TRBJ2-3,TGCAGCGTTGAGGGACTAGCCGATACGCAGTATTTT,CSVEGLADTQYF
TRBV5-1,.,.,TRBJ1-1,TGCGCCAGCAGCTTATACACAGGGCCCAACACTGAAGCTTTCTTT,CASSLYTGPNTEAFF
TRBV19,.,TRBD2,TRBJ2-1,TGTGCCAGTAGTCTACTAGCGGGGGGGCCGAATGAGCAGTTCTTC,CASSLLAGGPNEQFF
TRBV6-1,.,TRBD2,TRBJ2-7,TGTGCCAGCAGTGAGGCGGGGGGCTTCTACGAGCAGTACTTC,CASSEAGGFYEQYF
TRBV11-2,.,TRBD1,TRBJ2-7,TGTGCCAGCAGCTTAGTAGGGACAGGGGCCCAGTTTTCCTACGAGCAGTACTTC,CASSLVGTGAQFSYEQYF
TRBV5-8,.,TRBD2,TRBJ2-7,TGTGCCAGCCCTGAGGAGGAGCGGGAGAAAAACCGAGGCTCCTACGAGCAGTACTTC,CASPEEEREKNRGSYEQYF
TRBV9,.,.,TRBJ2-2,TGTGCCAGCAGCGTCGGGAGTTTGGACACCGGGGAGCTGTTTTTT,CASSVGSLDTGELFF
TRBV19,.,TRBD1,TRBJ2-5,TGTGCCACAAAAGGGGGCGGCCCAGAGACCCAGTACTTC,CATKGGGPETQYF
TRBV21-1,.,.,TRBJ1-2,TGTGCCAGCACCCCCCTCCGGGGGGCCGATGGCTACACCTTC,CASTPLRGADGYTF
TRBV18,.,TRBD2,TRBJ2-1,TGTGCCAGCTCACGGACTAGCGGGAGGAATGAGCAGTTCTTC,CASSRTSGRNEQFF
TRBV10-3,.,.,TRBJ1-2,TGTGCCCCGGGGACAAAGACTAACTATGGCTACACCTTC,CAPGTKTNYGYTF
TRBV11-2,.,TRBD1,TRBJ2-7,TGTGCCAGCAGGAGTCAGATAAGGGACAGGGGGCGCGGGGCTCGCGAGCAGTACTTC,CASRSQIRDRGRGAREQYF
TRBV5-1,.,.,TRBJ1-4,TGCGCCAGCAGCTTGGGGGGCAGGGTGGAAGAAAAACTGTTTTTT,CASSLGGRVEEKLFF
TRBV29-1,.,TRBD1,TRBJ1-2,TGCAGCGTTGGCGGGACAGGGTGGCATGGCTACACCTTC,CSVGGTGWHGYTF
TRBV7-2,.,TRBD1,TRBJ1-2,TGTGCCAGCAGCTTATCACCCAAGACAGGGGGCTCTGGCTACACCTTC,CASSLSPKTGGSGYTF
TRBV4-1,.,.,TRBJ1-5,TGCGCCAGCAGCCCTACGACAGACGAACCTTATAGCAATCAGCCCCAGCATTTT,CASSPTTDEPYSNQPQHF
TRBV7-9,.,TRBD1,TRBJ1-2,TGTGCCAGCAGCTTAGGGACAGGGGCCTATGGCTACACCTTC,CASSLGTGAYGYTF
TRBV30,.,.,TRBJ2-5,TGTGCCTGGACCTTACTCCCCTTACAAGAGACCCAGTACTTC,CAWTLLPLQETQYF
TRBV10-3,.,TRBD1,TRBJ2-2,TGTGCCATCAGAGCCAGACAGGGAGTGGGTACCGGGGAGCTGTTTTTT,CAIRARQGVGTGELFF
TRBV4-2,.,TRBD2,TRBJ2-3,TGTGCCAGCAGCAAAAATAGCGGGGGGATAACAGATACGCAGTATTTT,CASSKNSGGITDTQYF
TRBV27,.,.,TRBJ2-7,TGTGCCAGCAGTTTCAGGGGCGCCGAGCAGTACTTC,CASSFRGAEQYF
TRBV7-6,.,.,TRBJ2-6,TGTGCCAGCAGCACTAACTCCGCTGGAGGGGCCAACGTCCTGACTTTC,CASSTNSAGGANVLTF
TRBV30,.,.,TRBJ1-5,TGTGCCTGGAGTGCGTCGGACTTGGGCAATCAGCCCCAGCATTTT,CAWSASDLGNQPQHF
TRBV6-5,.,.,TRBJ1-1,TGTGCCACCGTCAGGGGACGGGACACTGAAGCTTTCTTT,CATVRGRDTEAFF
TRBV4-3,once,TRBD1,TRBJ1-2,TGCGCCAGCAGCCAGTCGTCCCGGGACAGGGGGCAAGGCTATGGCTACACCTTC,CASSQSSRDRGQGYGYTF
TRBV7-9,.,.,TRBJ1-1,TGTGCCAGCAGCTTAGACATTCTAGGGGAGAACACTGAAGCTTTCTTT,CASSLDILGENTEAFF
TRBV15,.,TRBD1,TRBJ1-1,TGTGCCACCAGCAGCGGACAGGGGGACACTGAAGCTTTCTTT,CATSSGQGDTEAFF
TRBV6-1,.,TRBD1,TRBJ1-2,TGTGCCAGCAGTGAAGACTCCGACAGGGAGGTAAGAATCTATGGCTACACCTTC,CASSEDSDREVRIYGYTF
TRBV27,.,TRBD2,TRBJ2-1,TGTGCCAGCAGTTTACTAGCGGGGGAGAGAGGTAACAATGAGCAGTTCTTC,CASSLLAGERGNNEQFF
TRBV29-1,few,TRBD2,TRBJ2-2,TGCAGCGTTGGAGTTAGCGGGGGGGCTGCCGGGGAGCTGTTTTTT,CSVGVSGGAAGELFF
TRBV7-9,once,TRBD1,TRBJ1-2,TGTGCCAGCAGCCCCGGGACAGGGTCCTATGGCTACACCTTC,CASSPGTGSYGYTF
TRBV29-1,once,.,TRBJ2-2,TGCAGCGCCCGTCTGGGGGGTTACACCGGGGAGCTGTTTTTT,CSARLGGYTGELFF
TRBV30,.,TRBD2,TRBJ2-1,TGTGCCCGTAGCGGGATGGCCTCGACGAATGAGCAGTTCTTC,CARSGMASTNEQFF
TRBV7-8,.,.,TRBJ1-5,TGTGCCAGCAGCTTCCACCGCGATAGCAATCAGCCCCAGCATTTT,CASSFHRDSNQPQHF
TRBV7-8,once,.,TRBJ2-1,TGTGCCAGCAGCTTATTCCCGGGAGAAGGTAATGAGCAGTTCTTC,CASSLFPGEGNEQFF